This note documents a single T cell receptor beta chain sequence. Its specificity is unknown. This sample is part of a study of cytomegalovirus exposure and HLA in healthy donors. In the study overall: There were 300 to 400 genotyped donors. Of these, 75% to 90% fell in the genetic ancestry cluster associated with self-reported Caucasian donors.

The primer mix had 60 Vbeta and 13 Jbeta primers. In the original analysis: An analysis performed later counted around 80 million unique TCR beta chains (roughly 11 million of them shared). This table comes from immunoSEQ multiplex PCR, and its TCRdb copy is limited to in-frame clones, with some not included. V and J calls plus clone size are reproduced from that table; the DNA served to infer D and trimming. The top ten hold 2.4% of the sample, which has some 150,000 clones, approximately 64% seen once. The study, taken as a whole, reports: Versus the roughly 700-donor mean, an Asian-associated ancestry cluster reportedly showed fewer N-insertions in a later analysis.

This CDR3 is built from 18 residues. The germline V and J ends were trimmed by 3 bases and 0 bases, with 20 bases remaining between them. Germline V CDR1 and CDR2: LGHNA, YNFKEQ. The sequencing input was PBMCs. The chain joins TRBV4-2 to TRBJ1-1; a possible D gene is TRBD1 (5 bases). The sequence derives from a woman aged 40 to 49 in good health and CMV-seronegative. As DNA, the CDR3 is TGTGCCAGCAGCCATCTTTTAACGACAGAAATCATGAACACTGAAGCTTTCTTT. This encodes CASSHLLTTEIMNTEAFF.